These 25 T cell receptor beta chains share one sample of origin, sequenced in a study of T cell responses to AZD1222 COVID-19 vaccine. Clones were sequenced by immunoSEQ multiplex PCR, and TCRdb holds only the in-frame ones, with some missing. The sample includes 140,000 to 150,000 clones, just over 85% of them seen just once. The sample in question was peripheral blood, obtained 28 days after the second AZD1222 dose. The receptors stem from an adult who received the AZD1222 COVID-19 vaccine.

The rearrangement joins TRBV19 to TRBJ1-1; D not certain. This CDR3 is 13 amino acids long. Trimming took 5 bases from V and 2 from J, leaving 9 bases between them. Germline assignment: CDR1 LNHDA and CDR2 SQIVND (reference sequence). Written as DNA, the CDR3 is TGTGCCAGTAGTCGGGCTGAAAACACTGAAGCTTTCTTT. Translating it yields CASSRAENTEAFF.

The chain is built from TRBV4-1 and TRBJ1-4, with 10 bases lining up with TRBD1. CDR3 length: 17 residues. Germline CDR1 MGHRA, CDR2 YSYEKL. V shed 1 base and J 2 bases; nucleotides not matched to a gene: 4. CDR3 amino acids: CASSQGGTGATNEKLFF. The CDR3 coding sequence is TGCGCCAGCAGCCAAGGAGGGACAGGGGCCACTAATGAAAAACTGTTTTTT.

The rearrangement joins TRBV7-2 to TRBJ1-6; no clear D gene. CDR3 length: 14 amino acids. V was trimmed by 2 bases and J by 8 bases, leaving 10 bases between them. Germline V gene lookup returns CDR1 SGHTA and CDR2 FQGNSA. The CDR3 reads CASSLRRMDSPLHF. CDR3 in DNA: TGTGCCAGCAGCTTAAGGCGTATGGATTCACCCCTCCACTTT.

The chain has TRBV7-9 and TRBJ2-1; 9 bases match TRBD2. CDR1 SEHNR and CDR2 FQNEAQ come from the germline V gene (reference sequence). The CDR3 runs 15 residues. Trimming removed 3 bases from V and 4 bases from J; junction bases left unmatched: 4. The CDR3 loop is CASSLLAGVYNEQFF. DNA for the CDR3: TGTGCCAGCAGCTTGTTAGCGGGGGTATACAATGAGCAGTTCTTC.

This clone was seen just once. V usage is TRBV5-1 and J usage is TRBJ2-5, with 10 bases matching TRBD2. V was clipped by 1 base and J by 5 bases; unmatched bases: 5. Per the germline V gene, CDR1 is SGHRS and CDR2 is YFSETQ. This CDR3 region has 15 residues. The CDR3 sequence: CASSLRVAGGETQYF. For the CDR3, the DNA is TGCGCCAGCAGCTTGCGGGTAGCGGGGGGCGAGACCCAGTACTTC.

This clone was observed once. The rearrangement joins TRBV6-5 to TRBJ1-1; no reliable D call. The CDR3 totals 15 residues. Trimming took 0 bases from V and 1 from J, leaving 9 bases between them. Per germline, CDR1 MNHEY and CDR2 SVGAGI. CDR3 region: CASSYSISENTEAFF. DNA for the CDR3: TGTGCCAGCAGTTACTCGATTTCGGAGAACACTGAAGCTTTCTTT.

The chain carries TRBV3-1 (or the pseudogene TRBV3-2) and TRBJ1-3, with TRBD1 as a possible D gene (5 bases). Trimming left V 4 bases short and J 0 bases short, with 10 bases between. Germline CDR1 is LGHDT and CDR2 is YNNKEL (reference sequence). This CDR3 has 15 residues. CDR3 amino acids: CASSPTGYSGNTIYF. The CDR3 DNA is TGTGCCAGCAGCCCCACAGGTTACTCTGGAAACACCATATATTTT.

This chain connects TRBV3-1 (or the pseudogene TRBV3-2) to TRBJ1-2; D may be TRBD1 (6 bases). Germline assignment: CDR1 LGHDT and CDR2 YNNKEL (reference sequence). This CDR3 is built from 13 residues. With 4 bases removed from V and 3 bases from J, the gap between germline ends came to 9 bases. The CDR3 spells CASSRWTDYGYTF. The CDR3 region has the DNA TGTGCCAGCAGCCGATGGACAGACTATGGCTACACCTTC.

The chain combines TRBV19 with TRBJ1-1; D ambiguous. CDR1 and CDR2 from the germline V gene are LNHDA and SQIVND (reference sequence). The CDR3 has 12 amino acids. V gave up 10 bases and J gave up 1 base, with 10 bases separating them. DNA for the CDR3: TGTGCCACGTTGGCCCGGAACACTGAAGCTTTCTTT. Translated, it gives CATLARNTEAFF.

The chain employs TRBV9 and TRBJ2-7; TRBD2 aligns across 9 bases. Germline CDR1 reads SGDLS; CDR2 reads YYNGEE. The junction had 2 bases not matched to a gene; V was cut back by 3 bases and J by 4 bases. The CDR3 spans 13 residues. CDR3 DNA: TGTGCCAGCAGCGCGGGACTAGCATACGAGCAGTACTTC. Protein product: CASSAGLAYEQYF.

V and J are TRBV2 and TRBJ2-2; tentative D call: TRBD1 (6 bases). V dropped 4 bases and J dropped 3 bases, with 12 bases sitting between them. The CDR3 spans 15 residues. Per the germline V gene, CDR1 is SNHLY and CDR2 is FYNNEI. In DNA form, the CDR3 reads TGTGCCAGCAGTGTGCAGGGGATCCACACCGGGGAGCTGTTTTTT. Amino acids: CASSVQGIHTGELFF.

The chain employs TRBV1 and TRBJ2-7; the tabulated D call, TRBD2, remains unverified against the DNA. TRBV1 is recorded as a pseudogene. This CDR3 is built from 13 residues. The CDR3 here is CRRLAGGHYEQYF. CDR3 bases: TGCAGGCGACTAGCGGGAGGCCACTACGAGCAGTACTTC.

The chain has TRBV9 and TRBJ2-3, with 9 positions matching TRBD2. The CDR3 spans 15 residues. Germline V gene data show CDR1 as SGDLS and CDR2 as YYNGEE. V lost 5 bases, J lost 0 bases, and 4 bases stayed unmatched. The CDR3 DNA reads TGTGCCAGCAGTCCGCTAGCGGGGAGCACAGATACGCAGTATTTT. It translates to CASSPLAGSTDTQYF.

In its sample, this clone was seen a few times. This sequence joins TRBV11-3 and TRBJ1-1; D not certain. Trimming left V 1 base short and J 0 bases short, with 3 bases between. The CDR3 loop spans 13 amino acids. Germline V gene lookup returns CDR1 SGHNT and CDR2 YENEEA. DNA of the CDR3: TGTGCCAGCAGCTTAGGGGTGAACACTGAAGCTTTCTTT. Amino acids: CASSLGVNTEAFF.

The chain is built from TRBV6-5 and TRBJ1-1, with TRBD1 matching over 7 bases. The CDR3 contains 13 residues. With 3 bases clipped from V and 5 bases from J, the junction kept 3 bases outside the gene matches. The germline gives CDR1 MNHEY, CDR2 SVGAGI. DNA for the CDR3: TGTGCCAGCAGTTATCAGGGGGGGACTGAAGCTTTCTTT. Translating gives CASSYQGGTEAFF.

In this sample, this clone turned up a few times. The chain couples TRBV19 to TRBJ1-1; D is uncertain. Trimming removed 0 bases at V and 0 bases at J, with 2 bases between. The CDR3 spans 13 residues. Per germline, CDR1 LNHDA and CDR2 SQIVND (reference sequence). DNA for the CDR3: TGTGCCAGTAGTATAGATCTGAACACTGAAGCTTTCTTT. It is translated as CASSIDLNTEAFF.

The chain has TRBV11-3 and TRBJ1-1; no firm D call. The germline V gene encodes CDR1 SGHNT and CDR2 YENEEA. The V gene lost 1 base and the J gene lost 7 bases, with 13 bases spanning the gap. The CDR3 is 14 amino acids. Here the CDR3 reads CASSLGPDAVEAFF. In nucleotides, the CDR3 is TGTGCCAGCAGCTTAGGTCCTGACGCGGTTGAAGCTTTCTTT.

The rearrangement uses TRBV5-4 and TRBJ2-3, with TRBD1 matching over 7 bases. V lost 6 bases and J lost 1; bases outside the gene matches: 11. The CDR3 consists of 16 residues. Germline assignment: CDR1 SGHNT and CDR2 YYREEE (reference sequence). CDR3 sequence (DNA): TGTGCCAGCAACTCTCCCCACGACAGGGGCACAGATACGCAGTATTTT. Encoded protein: CASNSPHDRGTDTQYF.

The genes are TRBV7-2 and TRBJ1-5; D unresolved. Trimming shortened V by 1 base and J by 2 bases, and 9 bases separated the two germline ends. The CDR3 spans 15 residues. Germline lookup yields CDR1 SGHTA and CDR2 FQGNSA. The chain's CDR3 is CASSLVTRGNQPQHF. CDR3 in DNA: TGTGCCAGCAGCTTAGTGACACGCGGCAATCAGCCCCAGCATTTT. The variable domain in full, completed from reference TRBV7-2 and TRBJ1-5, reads GAGVSQSPSNKVTEKGKDVELRCDPISGHTALYWYRQSLGQGLEFLIYFQGNSAPDKSGLPSDRFSAERTGGSVSTLTIQRTQQEDSAVYLCASSLVTRGNQPQHFGDGTRLSIL.

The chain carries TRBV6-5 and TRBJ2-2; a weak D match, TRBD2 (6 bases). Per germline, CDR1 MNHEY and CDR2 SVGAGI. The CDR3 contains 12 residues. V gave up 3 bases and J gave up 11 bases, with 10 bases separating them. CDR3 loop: CASSYTGDELFF. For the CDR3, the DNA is TGTGCCAGCAGTTATACGGGGGATGAGCTGTTTTTT.

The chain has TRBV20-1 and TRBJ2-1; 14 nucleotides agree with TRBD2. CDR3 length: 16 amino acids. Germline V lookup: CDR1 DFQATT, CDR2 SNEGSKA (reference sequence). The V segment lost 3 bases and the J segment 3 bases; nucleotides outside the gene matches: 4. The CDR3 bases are TGCAGTGCTAGTTCAGGACTAGCGGGGGGCTACAATGAGCAGTTCTTC. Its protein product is CSASSGLAGGYNEQFF.

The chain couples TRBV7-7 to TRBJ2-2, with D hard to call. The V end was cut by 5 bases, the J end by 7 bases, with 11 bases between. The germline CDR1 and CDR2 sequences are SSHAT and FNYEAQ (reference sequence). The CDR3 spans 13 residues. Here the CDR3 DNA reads TGTGCCAGCAGCAGAGTCACAGACGGGGAGCTGTTTTTT. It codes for CASSRVTDGELFF.

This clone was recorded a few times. The CDR3 loop reads CASSPDGQMTYEQYF. Written as DNA, the CDR3 is TGTGCCAGCAGCCCGGACGGTCAGATGACTTACGAGCAGTACTTC. V is TRBV5-4 and J is TRBJ2-7; unclear D gene. Trimming took 4 bases from V and 4 from J, leaving 18 bases between them. The germline V gene has CDR1 SGHNT and CDR2 YYREEE (reference sequence). This CDR3 region has 15 residues.

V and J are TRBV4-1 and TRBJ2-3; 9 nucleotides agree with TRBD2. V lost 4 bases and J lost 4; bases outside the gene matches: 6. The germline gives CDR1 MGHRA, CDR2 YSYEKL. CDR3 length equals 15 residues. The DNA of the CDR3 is TGCGCCAGCAGCCGCGCTAGCGGGATGGCAGATACGCAGTATTTT. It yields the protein CASSRASGMADTQYF.

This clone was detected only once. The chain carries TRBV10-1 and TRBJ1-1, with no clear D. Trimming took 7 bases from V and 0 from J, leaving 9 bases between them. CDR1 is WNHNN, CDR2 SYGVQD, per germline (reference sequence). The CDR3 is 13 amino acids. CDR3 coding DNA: TGCGCCAGCAAGTTCAGTGTGAACACTGAAGCTTTCTTT. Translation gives CASKFSVNTEAFF.